Listed here is a single TCR beta chain. The target antigen is unknown. Some clones are missing from TCRdb's copy, which holds only in-frame ones; the method was immunoSEQ multiplex PCR. The sample consists of about 45,000 clones, more than 75% of them appearing once. The entry originates in a study of OX40 agonist ivuxolimab in advanced cancers. Whole-study context: A male proportion of about 84% was recorded, with mean age around 60 years and range about 20 to 90. Overall study findings and caveats: CD8+ T cells averaged more expanded clones than CD4+. Clonal expansion among partial responders at 0.1-3.0 mg/kg ranked near the lowest. At doses 0.1 to 3.0 mg/kg, CD4+ and CD8+ clones expanded.

V was shortened by 3 bases and J by 5 bases, with 12 bases between the two germline ends. Germline V lookup: CDR1 SNHLY, CDR2 FYNNEI. The CDR3 length is 14 residues. This TCR was recovered from an adult with an advanced solid tumor such as melanoma, head and neck, liver or kidney cancer. The rearrangement links TRBV2 to TRBJ2-3; possibly TRBD1 for D (5 bases). Sequencing was performed on CD4+ or CD8+ T cells sorted from blood, taken in a trial of the OX40 agonist ivuxolimab. The CDR3 DNA reads TGTGCCAGCAGTGATCCCGCCAGGGTAGATACGCAGTATTTT. This sequence encodes CASSDPARVDTQYF.